Shown below are 5 T cell receptor beta chains from a single sample sequenced in a study of T cell repertoires in cytomegalovirus infection. Their recognized antigens are unknown. TCRdb passed the reads through MiXCR, listing each CDR3 protein once. Here the sample spans 400,000 to 600,000 distinct CDR3 sequences, under 45% being singletons. This sample comprised cultured PBMCs, obtained from culture after CMV antigen stimulation. The source of these receptors is a human donor in good health (CMV status not recorded). Some clones in this sample may be carry-over from other donors' samples.

In the case of this clonotype: The germline gene is not matched at one end of the junction; a read error may be the cause. The chain carries TRBV27 and TRBJ1-6; D ambiguous. The CDR3 is 16 amino acids. Per germline, CDR1 MNHEY and CDR2 SMNVEV (reference sequence). CDR3 loop: CASSLSGAWYTSPLHF. The CDR3 coding sequence is TGTGCCAGCAGTTTATCCGGCGCGTGGTATACTTCACCCCTCCACTTT.

This chain links TRBV18 with TRBJ2-5, with 7 nucleotides matching TRBD1. Germline values: CDR1 KGHSH, CDR2 LQKENI. The V and J ends lost 4 bases and 3 bases, in that order; junction bases with no gene match: 8. There are 15 residues in the CDR3. DNA for the CDR3: TGTGCCAGCTCACTCCGGGACAGCTTAAAAGAGACCCAGTACTTC. It translates to CASSLRDSLKETQYF.

V usage is TRBV10-3 and J usage is TRBJ1-3; no firm D call. The CDR3 sequence is 14 residues long. Germline assignment: CDR1 ENHRY and CDR2 SYGVKD. The ends were cut back, 5 bases at V and 6 bases at J, with 14 bases in the middle. The CDR3 nucleotides read TGTGCCATCAGTCACCCAAGCGGCCCAAACACCATATATTTT. Translation gives CAISHPSGPNTIYF.

The V gene is TRBV5-5, the J gene TRBJ1-1; no reliable D call. The germline gives CDR1 SGHKS, CDR2 YYEKEE (reference sequence). The CDR3 is 15 residues long. V gave up 0 bases and J gave up 5 bases, with 14 bases separating them. The CDR3 bases are TGTGCCAGCAGCTTGGTTTCCGGAGGAGGGACTGAAGCTTTCTTT. Translating it yields CASSLVSGGGTEAFF.

The chain combines TRBV5-1 with TRBJ2-7, with TRBD2 identical over 7 bases. CDR1 and CDR2 from the germline V gene are SGHRS and YFSETQ. Trimming removed 4 bases from V and 4 bases from J; junction bases left unmatched: 8. The CDR3 sequence is 14 residues long. The CDR3 here is CASSPETSPYEQYF. CDR3 DNA sequence: TGCGCCAGCAGCCCGGAGACTAGCCCATACGAGCAGTACTTC.